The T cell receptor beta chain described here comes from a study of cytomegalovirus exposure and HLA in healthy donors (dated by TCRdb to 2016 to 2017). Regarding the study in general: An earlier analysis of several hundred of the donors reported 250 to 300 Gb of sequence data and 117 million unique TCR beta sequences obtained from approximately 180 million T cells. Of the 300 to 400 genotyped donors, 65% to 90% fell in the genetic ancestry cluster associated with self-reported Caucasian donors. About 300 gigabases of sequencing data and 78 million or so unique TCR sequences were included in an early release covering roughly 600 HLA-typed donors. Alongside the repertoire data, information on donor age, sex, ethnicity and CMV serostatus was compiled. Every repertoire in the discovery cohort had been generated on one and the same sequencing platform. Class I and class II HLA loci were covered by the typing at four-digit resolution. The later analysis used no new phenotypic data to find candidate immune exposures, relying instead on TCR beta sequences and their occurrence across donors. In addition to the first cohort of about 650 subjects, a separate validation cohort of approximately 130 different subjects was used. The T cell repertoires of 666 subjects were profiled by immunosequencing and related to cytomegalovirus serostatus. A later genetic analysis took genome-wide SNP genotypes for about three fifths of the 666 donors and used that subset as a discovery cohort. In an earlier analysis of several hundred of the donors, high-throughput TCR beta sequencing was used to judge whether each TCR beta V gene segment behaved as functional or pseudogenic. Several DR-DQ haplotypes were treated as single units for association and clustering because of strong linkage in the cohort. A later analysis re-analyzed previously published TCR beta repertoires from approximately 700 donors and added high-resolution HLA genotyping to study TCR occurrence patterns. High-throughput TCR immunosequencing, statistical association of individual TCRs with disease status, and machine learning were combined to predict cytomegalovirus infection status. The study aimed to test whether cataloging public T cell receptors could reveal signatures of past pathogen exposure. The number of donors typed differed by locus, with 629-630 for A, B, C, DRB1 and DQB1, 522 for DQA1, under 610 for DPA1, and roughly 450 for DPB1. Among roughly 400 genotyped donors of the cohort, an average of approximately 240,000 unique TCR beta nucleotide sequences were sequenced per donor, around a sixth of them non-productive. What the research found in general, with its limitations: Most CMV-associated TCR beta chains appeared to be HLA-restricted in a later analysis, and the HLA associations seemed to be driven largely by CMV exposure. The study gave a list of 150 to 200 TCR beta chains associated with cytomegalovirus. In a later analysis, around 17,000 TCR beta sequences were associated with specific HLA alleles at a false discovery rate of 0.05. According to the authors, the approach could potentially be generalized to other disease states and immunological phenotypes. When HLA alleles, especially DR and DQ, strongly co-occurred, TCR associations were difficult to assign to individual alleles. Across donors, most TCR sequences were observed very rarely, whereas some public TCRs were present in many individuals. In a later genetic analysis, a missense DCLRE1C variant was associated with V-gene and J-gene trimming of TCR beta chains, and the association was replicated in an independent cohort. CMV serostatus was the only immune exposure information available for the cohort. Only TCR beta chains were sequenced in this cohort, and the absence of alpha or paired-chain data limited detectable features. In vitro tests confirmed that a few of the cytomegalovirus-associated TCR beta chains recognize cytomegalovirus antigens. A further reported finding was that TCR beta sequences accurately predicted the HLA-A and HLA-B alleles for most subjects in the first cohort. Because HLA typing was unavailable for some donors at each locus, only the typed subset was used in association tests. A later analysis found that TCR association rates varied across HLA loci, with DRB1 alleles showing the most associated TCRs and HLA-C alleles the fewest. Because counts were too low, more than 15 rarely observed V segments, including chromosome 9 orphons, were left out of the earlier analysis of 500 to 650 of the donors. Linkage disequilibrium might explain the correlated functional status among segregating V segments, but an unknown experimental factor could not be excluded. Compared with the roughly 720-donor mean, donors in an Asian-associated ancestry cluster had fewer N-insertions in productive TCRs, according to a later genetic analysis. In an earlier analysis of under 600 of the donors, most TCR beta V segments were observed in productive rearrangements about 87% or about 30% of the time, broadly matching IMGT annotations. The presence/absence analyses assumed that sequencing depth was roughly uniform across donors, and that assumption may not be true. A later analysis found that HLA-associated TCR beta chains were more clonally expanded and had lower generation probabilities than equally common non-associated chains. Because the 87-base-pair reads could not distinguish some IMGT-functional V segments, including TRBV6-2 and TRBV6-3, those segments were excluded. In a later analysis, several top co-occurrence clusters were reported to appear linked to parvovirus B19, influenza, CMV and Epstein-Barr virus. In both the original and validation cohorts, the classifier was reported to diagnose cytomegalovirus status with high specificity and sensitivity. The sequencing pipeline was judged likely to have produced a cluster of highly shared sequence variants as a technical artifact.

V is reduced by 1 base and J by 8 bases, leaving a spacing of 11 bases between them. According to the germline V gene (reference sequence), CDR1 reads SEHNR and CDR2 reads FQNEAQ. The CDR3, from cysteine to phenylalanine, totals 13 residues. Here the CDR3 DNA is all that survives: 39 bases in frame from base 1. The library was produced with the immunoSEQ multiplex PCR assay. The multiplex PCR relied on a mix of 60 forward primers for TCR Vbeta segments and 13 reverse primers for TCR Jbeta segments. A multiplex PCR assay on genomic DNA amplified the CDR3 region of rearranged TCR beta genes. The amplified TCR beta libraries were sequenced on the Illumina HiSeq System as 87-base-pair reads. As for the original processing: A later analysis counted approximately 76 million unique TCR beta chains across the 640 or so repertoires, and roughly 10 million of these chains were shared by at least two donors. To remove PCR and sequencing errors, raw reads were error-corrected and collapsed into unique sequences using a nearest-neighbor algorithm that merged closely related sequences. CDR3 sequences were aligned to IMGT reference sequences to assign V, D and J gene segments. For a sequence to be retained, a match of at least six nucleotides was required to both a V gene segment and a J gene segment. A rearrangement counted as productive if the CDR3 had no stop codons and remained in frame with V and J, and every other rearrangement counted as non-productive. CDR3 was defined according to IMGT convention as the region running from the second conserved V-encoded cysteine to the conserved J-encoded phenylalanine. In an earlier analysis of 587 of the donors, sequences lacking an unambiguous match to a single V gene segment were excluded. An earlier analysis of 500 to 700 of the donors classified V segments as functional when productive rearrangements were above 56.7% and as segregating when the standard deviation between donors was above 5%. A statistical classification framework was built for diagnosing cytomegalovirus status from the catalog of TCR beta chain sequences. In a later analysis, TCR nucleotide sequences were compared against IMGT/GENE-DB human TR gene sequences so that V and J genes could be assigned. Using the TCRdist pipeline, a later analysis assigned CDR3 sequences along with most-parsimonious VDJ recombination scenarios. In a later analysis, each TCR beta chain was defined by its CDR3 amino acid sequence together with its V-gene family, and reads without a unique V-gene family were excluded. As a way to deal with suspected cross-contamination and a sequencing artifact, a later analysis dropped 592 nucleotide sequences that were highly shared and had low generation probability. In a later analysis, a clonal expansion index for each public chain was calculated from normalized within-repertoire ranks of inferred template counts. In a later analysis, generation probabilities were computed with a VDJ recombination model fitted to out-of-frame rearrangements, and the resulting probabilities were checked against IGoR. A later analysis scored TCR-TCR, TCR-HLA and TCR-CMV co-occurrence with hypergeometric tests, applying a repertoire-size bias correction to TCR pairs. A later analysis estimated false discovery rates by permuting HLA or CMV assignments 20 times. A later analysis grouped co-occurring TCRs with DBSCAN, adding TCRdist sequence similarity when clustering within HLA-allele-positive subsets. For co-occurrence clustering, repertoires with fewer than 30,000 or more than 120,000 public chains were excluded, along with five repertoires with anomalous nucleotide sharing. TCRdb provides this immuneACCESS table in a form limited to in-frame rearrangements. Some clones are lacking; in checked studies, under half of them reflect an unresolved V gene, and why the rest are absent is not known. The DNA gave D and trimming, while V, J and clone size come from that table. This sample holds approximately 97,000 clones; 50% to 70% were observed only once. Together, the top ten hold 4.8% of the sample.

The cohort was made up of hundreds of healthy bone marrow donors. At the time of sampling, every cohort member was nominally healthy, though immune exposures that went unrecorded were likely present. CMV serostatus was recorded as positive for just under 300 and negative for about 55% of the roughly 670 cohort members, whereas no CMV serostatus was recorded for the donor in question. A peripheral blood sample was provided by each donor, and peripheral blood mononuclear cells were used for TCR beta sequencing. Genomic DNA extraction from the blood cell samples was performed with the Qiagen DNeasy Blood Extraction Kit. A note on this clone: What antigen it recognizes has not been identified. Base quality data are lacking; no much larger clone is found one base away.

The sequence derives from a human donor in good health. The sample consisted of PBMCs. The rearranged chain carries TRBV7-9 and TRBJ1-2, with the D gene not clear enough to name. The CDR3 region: CASSLVEGSGYTF. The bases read TGTGCCAGCAGCTTAGTGGAGGGCTCCGGCTACACCTTC.